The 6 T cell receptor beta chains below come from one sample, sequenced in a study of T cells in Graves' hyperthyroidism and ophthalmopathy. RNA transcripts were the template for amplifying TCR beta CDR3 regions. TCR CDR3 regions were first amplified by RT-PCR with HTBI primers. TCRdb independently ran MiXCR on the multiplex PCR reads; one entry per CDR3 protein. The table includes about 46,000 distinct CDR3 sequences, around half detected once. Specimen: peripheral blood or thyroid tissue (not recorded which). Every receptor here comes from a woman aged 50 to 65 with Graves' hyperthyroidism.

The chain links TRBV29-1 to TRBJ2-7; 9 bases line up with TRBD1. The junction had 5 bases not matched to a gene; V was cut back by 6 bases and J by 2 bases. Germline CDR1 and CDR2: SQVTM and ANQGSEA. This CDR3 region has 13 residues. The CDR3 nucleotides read TGCAGCGTGTCCGGGACAGGGCCCTACGAGCAGTACTTC. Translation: CSVSGTGPYEQYF.

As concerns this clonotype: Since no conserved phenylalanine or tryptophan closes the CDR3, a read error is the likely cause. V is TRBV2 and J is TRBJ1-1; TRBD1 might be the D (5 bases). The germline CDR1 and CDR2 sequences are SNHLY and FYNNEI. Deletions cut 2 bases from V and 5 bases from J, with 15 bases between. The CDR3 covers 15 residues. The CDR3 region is CASSEQGRGSTEAFI. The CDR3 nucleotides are TGTGCCAGCAGTGAACAGGGCCGGGGGAGTACTGAAGCTTTCATC.

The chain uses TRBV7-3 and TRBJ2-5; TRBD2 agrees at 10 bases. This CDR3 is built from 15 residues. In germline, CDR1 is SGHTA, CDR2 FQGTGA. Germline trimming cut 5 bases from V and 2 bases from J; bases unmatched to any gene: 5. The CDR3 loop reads CASSPLAGPQETQYF. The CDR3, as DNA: TGTGCCAGCAGCCCACTAGCGGGACCTCAAGAGACCCAGTACTTC.

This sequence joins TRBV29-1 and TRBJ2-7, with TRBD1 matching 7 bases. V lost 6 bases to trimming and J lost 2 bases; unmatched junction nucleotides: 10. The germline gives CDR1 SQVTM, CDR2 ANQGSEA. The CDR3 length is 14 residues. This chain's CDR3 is CSVHGQAGAYEQYF. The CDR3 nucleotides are TGCAGCGTCCACGGACAGGCTGGGGCCTACGAGCAGTACTTC.

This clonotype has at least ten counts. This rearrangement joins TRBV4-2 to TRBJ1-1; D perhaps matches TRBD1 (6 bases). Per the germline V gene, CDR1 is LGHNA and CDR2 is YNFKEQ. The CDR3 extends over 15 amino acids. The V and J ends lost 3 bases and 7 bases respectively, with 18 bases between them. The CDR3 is CASSHSPDRHIEAFF. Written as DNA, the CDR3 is TGTGCCAGCAGCCATTCCCCGGACAGACATATTGAAGCTTTCTTT.

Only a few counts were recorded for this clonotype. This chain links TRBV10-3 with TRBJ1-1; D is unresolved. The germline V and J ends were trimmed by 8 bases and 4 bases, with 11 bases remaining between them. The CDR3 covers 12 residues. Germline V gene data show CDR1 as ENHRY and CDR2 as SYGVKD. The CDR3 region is CAIRGAGTEAFF. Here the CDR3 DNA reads TGTGCCATCCGGGGTGCGGGCACTGAAGCTTTCTTT.